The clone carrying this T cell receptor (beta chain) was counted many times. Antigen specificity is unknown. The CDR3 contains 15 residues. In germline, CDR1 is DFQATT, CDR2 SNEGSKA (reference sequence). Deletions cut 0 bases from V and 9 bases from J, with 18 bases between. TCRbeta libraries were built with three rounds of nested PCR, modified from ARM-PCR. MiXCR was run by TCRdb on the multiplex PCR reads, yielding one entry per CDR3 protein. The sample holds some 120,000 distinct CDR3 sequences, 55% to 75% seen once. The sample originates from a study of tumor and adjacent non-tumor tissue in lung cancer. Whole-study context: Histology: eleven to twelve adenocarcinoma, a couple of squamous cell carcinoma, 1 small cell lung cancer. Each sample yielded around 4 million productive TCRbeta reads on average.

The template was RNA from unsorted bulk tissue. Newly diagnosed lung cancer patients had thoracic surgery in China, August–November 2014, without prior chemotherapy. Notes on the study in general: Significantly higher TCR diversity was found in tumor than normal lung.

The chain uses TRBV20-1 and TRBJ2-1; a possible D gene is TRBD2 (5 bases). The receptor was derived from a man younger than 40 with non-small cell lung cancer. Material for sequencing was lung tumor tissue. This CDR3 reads CSARDLVGDFGEQFF. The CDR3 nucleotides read TGCAGTGCTAGAGATCTCGTGGGAGACTTCGGTGAGCAGTTCTTC.